This T cell receptor (beta chain) was observed in a study of CD8 T cells in ankylosing spondylitis. V gave up 5 bases and J gave up 5 bases, with 10 bases separating them. CDR3 length: 13 amino acids. Germline V gene lookup returns CDR1 SGHTA and CDR2 FQGNSA. Overall study results and limits: In ankylosing spondylitis blood, a motif of roughly eight highly homologous TCR beta variants appeared characteristic. Reports say disease-linked clones showed up significantly more in matched ankylosing spondylitis synovial fluid. Previous work reported some of these motif variants in the synovial fluid and blood of reactive arthritis.

Concerning this clonotype itself: Its antigen is undetermined.

Quantitative 5'-RACE with molecular barcodes generated TCR beta libraries. TCRdb reprocessed the 5' RACE reads with MiXCR, giving one entry per CDR3 protein. The repertoire includes roughly 350,000 distinct CDR3 sequences, roughly 8% of them detected once, and just over 14% sits in the top ten. The sequenced material came from blood, either unsorted or a sorted T cell fraction (not recorded which). The chain combines TRBV7-2 with TRBJ1-5, with unresolved D. This receptor was obtained from a male donor with ankylosing spondylitis. The CDR3: CASSRRTDQPQHF. The CDR3, as DNA: TGTGCCAGCAGCCGCCGGACGGATCAGCCCCAGCATTTT.